This T cell receptor beta chain was sequenced in a study of CD8 T cells in ankylosing spondylitis. Quantitative molecular-barcoded 5'-RACE generated the TCR beta libraries. TCRdb called the 5' RACE reads again in MiXCR, with one record for every CDR3 protein. Of fewer than 150,000 distinct CDR3 sequences listed, 6% to 8.5% are singletons. Ten or more counts support this clonotype. Its antigen is undetermined. The ends lost 3 bases at V and 8 bases at J; junction bases unmatched: 9. Germline V lookup: CDR1 LGHDT, CDR2 YNNKEL (reference sequence). The CDR3 is 14 amino acids. Overall study results and limits: Matched ankylosing spondylitis synovial fluid reportedly showed significant enrichment of disease-linked clones.

Sequenced material: blood, either unsorted or a sorted T cell fraction (not recorded which). The receptor was derived from a female donor with ankylosing spondylitis or in good health (not recorded which). The chain combines TRBV3-1 with TRBJ1-1, with TRBD1 identical over 7 bases. CDR3 sequence: CASSQGDSREEAFF. The CDR3 DNA reads TGTGCCAGCAGCCAGGGGGACAGTAGAGAAGAAGCTTTCTTT.